The clone carrying this T cell receptor beta chain has just one count. Antigen unknown. The data originate from a study of siplizumab effects on memory and regulatory T cells. Study-wide findings and caveats: Siplizumab, the agent tested, significantly reduced alloreactive sequences traceable to unstimulated CD4+ memory cells.

Losses at the gene ends were 0 bases for V and 4 bases for J; bases not matched to a gene: 8. This CDR3 comprises 17 residues. CDR1 LNHNV and CDR2 YYDKDF come from the germline V gene (reference sequence). Sequencing used immunoSEQ multiplex PCR; TCRdb keeps in-frame clones, though not all of them. The top ten clones hold approximately 0.4% of a sample with approximately 60,000 clones, approximately 79% of them seen once. The source of this sequence is a human donor in good health. Sequencing was carried out using memory CD4+ T cells sorted from blood. V is TRBV15 and J is TRBJ1-2; 10 positions agree with TRBD1. The CDR3 nucleotides are TGTGCCACCAGCAGAGATCTAGAGACAGGGGGCAGCTATGGCTACACCTTC. It specifies CATSRDLETGGSYGYTF.